The next 10 T cell receptor beta chains were all read from a single sample in a study of blood T cell repertoires in COVID-19. TCRdb keeps only in-frame clones here, not all; method: immunoSEQ multiplex PCR. The repertoire has hundreds of thousands of clones, around nine tenths of them found once; the top ten carry 1.5% to 2%. The specimen was peripheral blood. Receptors were obtained from a woman aged 30 to 39 with COVID-19, enrolled during active disease.

The CDR3 nucleotides read TGTGCCAGTAGACTACAGGGGAACGGGGAGCTGTTTTTT. This encodes CASRLQGNGELFF. The chain couples TRBV19 to TRBJ2-2, with TRBD1 matching over 7 bases. This CDR3 contains 13 residues. Germline trimming cut 6 bases from V and 7 bases from J; bases unmatched to any gene: 5. Germline CDR1 and CDR2: LNHDA and SQIVND (reference sequence). The full variable domain, rest sourced from reference TRBV19 and TRBJ2-2, is DGGITQSPKYLFRKEGQNVTLSCEQNLNHDAMYWYRQDPGQGLRLIYYSQIVNDFQKGDIAEGYSVSREKKESFPLTVTSAQKNPTAFYLCASRLQGNGELFFGEGSRLTVL.

This clone showed up just a few times. The V and J genes are TRBV6-5 and TRBJ1-5, with 11 bases aligning to TRBD1. J was trimmed by 6 bases and V by 6 bases; bases with no gene match: 7. Per germline, CDR1 MNHEY and CDR2 SVGAGI. This CDR3 is 15 amino acids long. CDR3 loop: CASSPGQGEAQPQHF. The CDR3 DNA reads TGTGCCAGCAGCCCGGGACAGGGGGAGGCTCAGCCCCAGCATTTT.

This chain links TRBV14 with TRBJ1-2; TRBD1 matches 7 bases. V shed 0 bases and J 8 bases; nucleotides not matched to a gene: 9. CDR3 length: 15 residues. The germline gives CDR1 SGHDN, CDR2 FVKESK. The CDR3 DNA is TGTGCCAGCAGCCAAGACGGGAGGGGGCTTCACGGCTACACCTTC. It specifies CASSQDGRGLHGYTF.

This chain uses TRBV7-2 with TRBJ2-4; tentative D call: TRBD2 (6 bases). The CDR3 spans 16 residues. The germline CDR1 and CDR2 sequences are SGHTA and FQGNSA. Trimming removed 3 bases at V and 0 bases at J, with 12 bases between. The DNA for the CDR3 is TGTGCCAGCAGCTTGGGTAGCGGTCTAGCCAAAAACATTCAGTACTTC. This gives the protein CASSLGSGLAKNIQYF.

The chain has TRBV27 and TRBJ2-1, with TRBD2 identical over 14 bases. Unmatched junction bases numbered 2, after V lost 4 bases and J lost 3 bases. This CDR3 has 16 residues. The germline CDR1 and CDR2 sequences are MNHEY and SMNVEV (reference sequence). CDR3 loop: CASSSGTSGGYNEQFF. CDR3 DNA: TGTGCCAGCAGTTCTGGGACTAGCGGGGGCTACAATGAGCAGTTCTTC.

This clone was counted only a few times. V usage is TRBV6-4 and J usage is TRBJ2-2, with 8 bases matching TRBD2. Germline assignment: CDR1 MRHNA and CDR2 SNTAGT. V shed 0 bases and J 4 bases; nucleotides not matched to a gene: 4. This CDR3 has 16 amino acids. The CDR3 nucleotides are TGTGCCAGCAGTGACTCCCAGCGGGGGAGCACCGGGGAGCTGTTTTTT. Amino acids: CASSDSQRGSTGELFF.

The rearrangement uses TRBV7-2 and TRBJ1-2, with D possibly matching TRBD1 (5 bases). Trimming pared 3 bases from V and 3 bases from J, leaving 11 bases between. Looked up from germline, CDR1 is SGHTA and CDR2 is FQGNSA. CDR3 size: 14 residues. The CDR3 DNA is TGTGCCAGCAGCTTTGGCCCGGGGGACTATGGCTACACCTTC. Translated: CASSFGPGDYGYTF.

The genes are TRBV10-1 and TRBJ1-2; unclear D gene. CDR1 and CDR2 (germline): WNHNN, SYGVQD (reference sequence). The CDR3 runs 12 residues. V was cut by 4 bases and J by 4 bases, with 7 bases left in between. The CDR3 DNA follows: TGCGCCAGCAGTGCGGGGAGCTATGGCTACACCTTC. Its protein product is CASSAGSYGYTF.

The CDR3 nucleotides read TGTGCCAGCAGCTGGACTAGCGGGGGACCGGGGGGGACCCAGTACTTC. Its protein is CASSWTSGGPGGTQYF. The gene calls are TRBV7-2 and TRBJ2-5; TRBD2 agrees at 13 bases. The CDR3 totals 16 residues. Germline V lookup: CDR1 SGHTA, CDR2 FQGNSA. Germline trimming cut 4 bases from V and 7 bases from J; bases unmatched to any gene: 9.

This sequence joins TRBV30 and TRBJ1-6; 7 bases fit TRBD1. CDR3 length: 15 amino acids. V lost 4 bases and J lost 7; bases outside the gene matches: 10. CDR1 and CDR2 from the germline V gene are GTSNPN and SVGIG (reference sequence). This CDR3 is CAWTRGLLSNSPLHF. The DNA of the CDR3 is TGTGCCTGGACGAGGGGGCTCTTGTCGAATTCACCCCTCCACTTT.